This T cell receptor beta chain was sequenced during a study of cytomegalovirus exposure and HLA in healthy donors (dated by TCRdb to the late 2010s). About the investigation overall: In an earlier analysis of some 550 of the donors, under 300 Gb of sequence data and just under 120 million unique TCR beta sequences from 180 million or so T cells were reported. To study patterns of TCR occurrence, a later analysis re-analyzed previously published TCR beta repertoires from 650 to 750 donors and added high-resolution HLA genotyping. Donor age, sex, ethnicity and CMV serostatus were compiled alongside the repertoire data. Rather than drawing on any new phenotypic data, the later analysis identified candidate immune exposures from TCR beta sequences and the way those sequences occurred across donors. Class I and class II HLA loci were covered by the typing at four-digit resolution. All discovery cohort repertoires had been generated on a single sequencing platform. The number of donors typed differed by locus, with about 629-630 for A, B, C, DRB1 and DQB1, roughly 520 for DQA1, 606 for DPA1, and approximately 470 for DPB1. Along with the approximately 700-subject first cohort, a separate validation cohort of over a hundred different subjects was used. Of the 350 to 450 genotyped donors, about 80% fell in the genetic ancestry cluster associated with self-reported Caucasian donors. The aim of the study was to test whether cataloging public T cell receptors could identify signatures of past pathogen exposure. The study combined high-throughput TCR immunosequencing, statistical association of individual TCRs with disease status, and machine learning to predict cytomegalovirus infection status. An early release covering over 500 HLA-typed donors comprised roughly 300 gigabases of sequencing data and 65 million to 100 million unique TCR sequences. An earlier analysis of roughly 580 of the donors used high-throughput TCR beta sequencing to judge whether each TCR beta V gene segment behaved as functional or pseudogenic. Roughly 5 DR-DQ haplotypes were treated as single units for association and clustering because of strong linkage in the cohort. In a later genetic analysis, genome-wide SNP genotypes for about three fifths of the 666 donors were used, and that subset was treated as a discovery cohort. The study profiled the T cell repertoires of hundreds of subjects by immunosequencing and related them to cytomegalovirus serostatus. Among roughly 400 genotyped donors of the cohort, an average of around 240,000 unique TCR beta nucleotide sequences were sequenced per donor, roughly 20% of them non-productive.

Results and caveats for the whole study, not just this receptor: A later analysis found that HLA-associated TCR beta chains were more clonally expanded and had lower generation probabilities than equally common non-associated chains. Only TCR beta chains were sequenced in this cohort, and the absence of alpha or paired-chain data limited detectable features. Sequencing depth was assumed to be roughly uniform across donors in the presence/absence analyses, though that assumption may not hold. In the study, approximately 160 TCR beta chains were listed as associated with cytomegalovirus. The authors suggested that the approach could potentially be generalized to other disease states and immunological phenotypes. For the cohort, immune exposure information was limited to CMV serostatus. Most TCR sequences were observed very rarely across donors, whereas some public TCRs were present in many individuals. Linkage disequilibrium might explain the correlated functional status among segregating V segments, but an unknown experimental factor could not be excluded. Approximately 16 rarely observed V segments, including chromosome 9 orphons, were excluded from the earlier analysis of just under 600 of the donors because counts were too low. In a later analysis, 15,000 to 20,000 TCR beta sequences were associated with specific HLA alleles at a false discovery rate of 0.05. The 87-base-pair reads could not distinguish some IMGT-functional V segments, including TRBV6-2 and TRBV6-3, so those segments were excluded. Cytomegalovirus status was reported to be diagnosed by the classifier with high specificity and sensitivity in both the original and validation cohorts. In a later analysis, the rate of TCR association differed among HLA loci, with DRB1 alleles having the most associated TCRs and HLA-C alleles having the fewest. Because HLA typing was unavailable for some donors at each locus, only the typed subset was used in association tests. A later genetic analysis reported fewer N-insertions in productive TCRs among donors in an Asian-associated ancestry cluster than the roughly 700-donor mean. In a later analysis, several top co-occurrence clusters were reported to appear linked to parvovirus B19, influenza, CMV and Epstein-Barr virus. A group of highly shared sequence variants was considered likely to be a technical artifact of the sequencing pipeline. In vitro tests confirmed that a few of the cytomegalovirus-associated TCR beta chains recognize cytomegalovirus antigens. A further reported finding was that TCR beta sequences accurately predicted the HLA-A and HLA-B alleles for most subjects in the first cohort. Assigning TCR associations to individual alleles was difficult when HLA alleles, especially DR and DQ, strongly co-occurred. Most CMV-associated TCR beta chains appeared to be HLA-restricted in a later analysis, and the HLA associations seemed to be driven largely by CMV exposure. In an earlier analysis of about 600 of the donors, most TCR beta V segments appeared in productive rearrangements about 87% or about 30% of the time, broadly matching IMGT annotations. In a later genetic analysis, a missense DCLRE1C variant was associated with V-gene and J-gene trimming of TCR beta chains, and the association was replicated in an independent cohort.

The library was made by the immunoSEQ multiplex PCR assay. For the multiplex PCR, a mixture combining 60 forward primers for TCR Vbeta segments and 13 reverse primers for TCR Jbeta segments was used. A multiplex PCR assay on genomic DNA amplified the CDR3 region of rearranged TCR beta genes. The Illumina HiSeq System was used to sequence the amplified TCR beta libraries as 87-base-pair reads. Processing in the source paper ran as follows. A later analysis tallied 75 million to 85 million unique TCR beta chains across the 600 to 700 repertoires, and around 12 million of those chains were shared by two or more donors. A nearest-neighbor algorithm error-corrected the raw reads and collapsed the reads into unique sequences, merging closely related sequences to remove PCR and sequencing errors. CDR3 sequences were aligned to IMGT reference sequences to assign V, D and J gene segments. For a sequence to be retained, a match of at least six nucleotides was required to both a V gene segment and a J gene segment. A rearrangement counted as productive if the CDR3 had no stop codons and remained in frame with V and J, and every other rearrangement counted as non-productive. CDR3 was defined according to IMGT convention as the region running from the second conserved V-encoded cysteine to the conserved J-encoded phenylalanine. In an earlier analysis of more than 550 of the donors, sequences lacking an unambiguous match to a single V gene segment were excluded. In an earlier analysis of around 600 of the donors, V segments were called functional above 56.7% productive rearrangements and were called segregating when the between-donor standard deviation exceeded 5%. To diagnose cytomegalovirus status from the catalog of TCR beta chain sequences, a statistical classification framework was built. A later analysis assigned V and J genes by comparing TCR nucleotide sequences with IMGT/GENE-DB human TR gene sequences. The TCRdist pipeline was used in a later analysis to assign CDR3 sequences and most-parsimonious VDJ recombination scenarios. In a later analysis, each TCR beta chain was defined by its CDR3 amino acid sequence together with its V-gene family, and reads lacking a unique V-gene family were excluded. To address suspected cross-contamination and a sequencing artifact, a later analysis removed a few hundred highly shared, low-generation-probability nucleotide sequences. A later analysis calculated a clonal expansion index for each public chain from normalized within-repertoire ranks of inferred template counts. In a later analysis, generation probabilities were computed using a VDJ recombination model fitted to out-of-frame rearrangements, and the results were checked against IGoR. Hypergeometric tests were used in a later analysis to score TCR-TCR, TCR-HLA and TCR-CMV co-occurrence, with a repertoire-size bias correction applied to the TCR pairs. To estimate false discovery rates, a later analysis permuted the HLA or CMV assignments 20 times. In a later analysis, co-occurring TCRs were grouped with DBSCAN, and TCRdist sequence similarity was added when clustering was performed within HLA-allele-positive subsets. Repertoires with fewer than 30,000 or more than 120,000 public chains were left out of co-occurrence clustering, as were five repertoires with anomalous nucleotide sharing. TCRdb limited this immuneACCESS table to in-frame rearrangements with V and J called. A share of clones is missing; checked studies link under half to unresolved V genes, and the rest is unexplained. The V and J calls and clone size were taken over from that table, and D and trimming were inferred from the DNA. For this sample the table gives tens of thousands of clones, of which roughly three quarters were detected only once. The top ten constitute roughly 1.5% of the sample.

V is shortened by 7 bases, J by 3 bases, and the region joining them spans 21 bases. From a lookup of the germline V gene, CDR1 and CDR2 are SGHTA and FQGTGA. The CDR3 has 16 amino acids, counting the end cysteine and phenylalanine. Just the 48-base CDR3 DNA is kept, in frame starting at base 1. The cohort consisted of approximately 690 healthy bone marrow donors. At the time of sampling, all cohort members were nominally healthy, though unrecorded immune exposures were likely present. The donor tested CMV seronegative, placing the donor among the 352 seronegative members of the cohort. Every donor gave a peripheral blood sample, and the peripheral blood mononuclear cells from that sample were used for TCR beta sequencing. The Qiagen DNeasy Blood Extraction Kit was used to extract genomic DNA from the blood cell samples. On this clone itself: The clone's antigen remains unknown. Qualities for individual bases were not recorded, and no much larger clone is one base off.

The TCR originated in a male donor in good health and CMV-seronegative. The chain joins TRBV7-3 to TRBJ2-5; no D gene can be assigned with confidence. Sequencing was done on a sample of PBMCs. For the CDR3, the sequence is CASTFRGIKSEETQYF. The nucleotide sequence is TGTGCCAGCACGTTTAGAGGTATAAAGTCTGAAGAGACCCAGTACTTC.